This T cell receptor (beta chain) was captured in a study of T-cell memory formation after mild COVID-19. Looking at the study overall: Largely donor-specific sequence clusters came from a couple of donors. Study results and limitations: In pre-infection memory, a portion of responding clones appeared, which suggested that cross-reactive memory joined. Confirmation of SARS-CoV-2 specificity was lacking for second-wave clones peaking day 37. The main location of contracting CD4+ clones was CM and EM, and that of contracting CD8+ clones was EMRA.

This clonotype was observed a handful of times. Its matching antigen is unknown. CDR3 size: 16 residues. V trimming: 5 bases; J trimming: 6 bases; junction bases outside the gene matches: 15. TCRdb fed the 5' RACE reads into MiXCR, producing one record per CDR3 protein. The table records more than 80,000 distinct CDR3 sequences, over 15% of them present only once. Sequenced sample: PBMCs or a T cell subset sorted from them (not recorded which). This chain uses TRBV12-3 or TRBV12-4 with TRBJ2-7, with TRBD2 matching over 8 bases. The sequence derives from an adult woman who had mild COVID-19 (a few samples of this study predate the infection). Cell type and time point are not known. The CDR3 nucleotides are TGTGCCAGCAGTCATCTAAGCGGGAGCAAGTCCCCCGAGCAGTACTTC. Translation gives CASSHLSGSKSPEQYF.